One T cell receptor (beta chain) is described in this entry. No cognate antigen has been identified for it. Nothing much larger sits one base from this clone, and base qualities are not available. Clipping removes 9 bases from V and 10 bases from J, with 16 as the unmatched junction base count. The CDR3 numbers 15 residues from cysteine through phenylalanine. Only the CDR3 region is kept as DNA, spanning 45 bases read in frame from base 1. For CDR1 and CDR2, the germline V gene (reference sequence) lists LNHDA and SQIVND. This specimen belongs to a study of early stage breast cancer tumors (dated 2017 in TCRdb). Looking at the study overall: Of the roughly 15 invasive breast tumors, 12 to 13 were found to be estrogen receptor-positive, progesterone receptor-positive and HER2-negative. Eight of the 12 ER+/PR+/HER2- tumors were invasive ductal carcinomas, while the other four were invasive lobular carcinomas. A read coverage of roughly 10-fold per sample was achieved on average. A total of over 2 million templates, representing 850,000 to 1,400,000 unique clonotypes, were detected across all samples.

Every sample was amplified as two independent genomic DNA replicates, using approximately 0.5 ug for blood and roughly 1.6 ug for tumor or normal breast. TCRB sequencing of genomic DNA was carried out with the ImmunoSeq Intro kit according to the manufacturer's instructions. Multiplex PCR ran around 29 cycles with proprietary primers and spike-in control sequences for absolute quantification. Single-end 150-bp reads were used to sequence an 87-bp fragment spanning the CDR3 and the flanking V and J genes. Each lane of an Illumina MiSeq running version 3.0 chemistry carried seven multiplexed samples, with two replicates apiece. In the source study's methods: The vendor's proprietary pipeline handled the raw data processing, merging both replicates into a single result for each sample. To define clonotypes, the study grouped productive rearrangements that shared the V-gene family, CDR3 amino acid sequence and J-gene segment. To compute clonality, the normalized Shannon entropy (Pielou evenness) of TCRB abundances was subtracted from 1. T cell density was estimated as total templates divided by the number of input cells, with the number of input cells inferred from the DNA input amount. Recon was used with default parameters to estimate total repertoire diversity and clonality. A clonotype was considered tumor-enriched if its abundance in tumor exceeded 0.1% and was at least 32-fold higher than its abundance in normal breast. This immuneACCESS table, as held by TCRdb, lists in-frame sequences with V and J called but not all clones. Of the missing ones, under half trace to an unresolved V gene in checked studies; the others have no known cause. V, J and clone size derive from that table, while D and trimming were established from the DNA sequence. This sample comprises around 50,000 clones, 65% to 90% of them detected only once. The top ten hold 1.1% to 1.5% of the sample.

The study profiled bulk TCR beta-chain repertoires in matched peripheral blood, tumor and adjacent normal breast tissue taken from approximately 16 patients with early-stage breast cancer. Before surgery, about 5-10 mL of whole blood was collected into EDTA tubes and then processed within 2 hours. Ficoll-Paque centrifugation in SepMate-50 tubes was used to isolate peripheral blood mononuclear cells. PBMCs were cryopreserved in around 90% FBS with about 10% DMSO in aliquots of about 1.9 to 4.5 million cells and stored in liquid nitrogen. The Qiagen AllPrep DNA/RNA Mini kit was used for genomic DNA extraction. What the authors observed across the whole study: Chain pairing and functional markers such as CD4, CD8 and FOXP3 were not captured by bulk genomic DNA sequencing of unsorted cells. Compared with adjacent normal breast tissue, tumors had higher clonality and approximately 2.5-fold greater T cell density. Enriched TCRB sequences shared across patients were found to be mostly commonly generated sequences that were unlikely to play an important role in the tumor microenvironment. The small cohort size prevented analysis by tumor subtype. Greater similarity was observed between blood and normal breast repertoires than between blood and tumor repertoires, and tumor was distinguished from normal in about 85% of the 16 patients when each tissue was compared with blood.

The sequence joins TRBV19 to TRBJ2-1, and TRBD2 aligns with 9 junction nucleotides. This clonotype was obtained from a person in their fifties with breast cancer. Source material: blood. The CDR3 region: CASIPHGVAGAEQFF. The nucleotide sequence is TGTGCCAGCATCCCACATGGGGTAGCGGGAGCCGAGCAGTTCTTC.